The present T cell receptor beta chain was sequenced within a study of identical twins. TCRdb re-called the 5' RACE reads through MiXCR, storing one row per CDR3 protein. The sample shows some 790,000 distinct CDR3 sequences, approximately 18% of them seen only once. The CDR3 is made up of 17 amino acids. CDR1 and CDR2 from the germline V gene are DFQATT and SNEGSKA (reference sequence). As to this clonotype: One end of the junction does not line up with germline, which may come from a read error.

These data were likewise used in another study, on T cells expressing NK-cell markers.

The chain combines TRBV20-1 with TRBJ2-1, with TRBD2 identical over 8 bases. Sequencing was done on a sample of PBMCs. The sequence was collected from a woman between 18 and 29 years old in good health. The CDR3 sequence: CCARDRRGLVSYNEQFF. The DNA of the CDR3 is TGCTGTGCTAGAGATCGGAGGGGACTAGTCTCCTACAATGAGCAGTTCTTC.